The next 5 T cell receptor beta chains were all read from a single sample in a study of T cell responses to AZD1222 COVID-19 vaccine. The data were produced by immunoSEQ multiplex PCR, yet TCRdb's version contains in-frame clones alone and is incomplete. The repertoire holds over 150,000 clones, with roughly 90% as singletons. The input for sequencing was peripheral blood, taken 28 days after the second AZD1222 dose. The receptors here all came from an adult who received the AZD1222 COVID-19 vaccine.

The chain uses TRBV6-1 and TRBJ1-5, with D possibly being TRBD1 (5 bases). There are 15 residues in the CDR3. The germline gives CDR1 MNHNS, CDR2 SASEGT. Trimming removed 2 bases at V and 3 bases at J, with 11 bases between. CDR3 nucleotide sequence: TGTGCCAGCAGTGAACAAGGACAAATCAATCAGCCCCAGCATTTT. Translated, it gives CASSEQGQINQPQHF.

This chain connects TRBV5-4 to TRBJ2-2; 15 bases match TRBD2. V lost 3 bases to trimming and J lost 5 bases; unmatched junction nucleotides: 8. The length of the CDR3 is 18 residues. CDR1 and CDR2 from the germline V gene are SGHNT and YYREEE (reference sequence). In DNA, the CDR3 is TGTGCCAGCAGCTCGGGACTAGCGGGGGGATCTCCGACCGGGGAGCTGTTTTTT. Translating it yields CASSSGLAGGSPTGELFF. Combining the CDR3 with reference TRBV5-4 and TRBJ2-2 gives the whole variable domain ETGVTQSPTHLIKTRGQQVTLRCSSQSGHNTVSWYQQALGQGPQFIFQYYREEENGRGNFPPRFSGLQFPNYSSELNVNALELDDSALYLCASSSGLAGGSPTGELFFGEGSRLTVL.

The chain couples TRBV5-4 to TRBJ2-2; D unclear. Deletions cut 0 bases from V and 3 bases from J, with 6 bases between. CDR3 length: 14 amino acids. The V gene's germline CDR1 is SGHNT and CDR2 YYREEE (reference sequence). In DNA, the CDR3 is TGTGCCAGCAGCTTGGCCACGGACACCGGGGAGCTGTTTTTT. It specifies CASSLATDTGELFF.

The chain employs TRBV6-4 and TRBJ2-3, with 7 bases aligning to TRBD2. The junction had 4 bases not matched to a gene; V was cut back by 5 bases and J by 5 bases. Looked up from germline, CDR1 is MRHNA and CDR2 is SNTAGT. The CDR3 is 13 residues long. In DNA form, the CDR3 reads TGTGCCAGCAGTCCCCAGCGGGGAGATACGCAGTATTTT. This encodes CASSPQRGDTQYF.

This chain uses TRBV3-1 (or the pseudogene TRBV3-2) with TRBJ1-3, with 10 bases identical to TRBD1. Germline lookup yields CDR1 LGHDT and CDR2 YNNKEL (reference sequence). The CDR3 extends over 20 amino acids. J gave up 2 bases and V 5 bases, and 18 bases lay outside the gene matches. The CDR3 DNA reads TGTGCCAGCAGCTTCCGGGACGGGACAGGGGATAAGGATGCTGGAAACACCATATATTTT. This gives the protein CASSFRDGTGDKDAGNTIYF.